Shown below are 27 T cell receptor beta chains from a single sample sequenced in a study of T cell clones after liver transplantation. Assay used: immunoSEQ multiplex PCR; TCRdb lists only in-frame clones, some missing. Of 95,000 to 130,000 clones detected, about nine tenths appear once; the ten largest clones hold approximately 0.88%. Material: CD4+ T cells from blood, obtained 12 months after liver transplant. These receptors originate from a human patient who received a liver transplant. Some T cells may arise from the graft donor.

DNA of the CDR3: TGTGCCAGCATCCTGGAGGCGGGAGGGCGGGCAGATACGCAGTATTTT. This translates into CASILEAGGRADTQYF. This rearrangement joins TRBV2 to TRBJ2-3; 9 nucleotides agree with TRBD2. CDR3 size: 16 residues. Trimming at V came to 7 bases and at J to 4 bases, leaving 12 bases not matched to a gene. Germline values: CDR1 SNHLY, CDR2 FYNNEI.

The chain is built from TRBV7-3 and TRBJ2-5, with TRBD2 as a possible D gene (5 bases). CDR1 SGHTA and CDR2 FQGTGA come from the germline V gene. Trimming removed 5 bases from V and 3 bases from J, with 10 bases in between. The CDR3 consists of 13 residues. The CDR3 DNA reads as TGTGCCAGCAGCCGGAGGCGGGAAGAGACCCAGTACTTC. As protein: CASSRRREETQYF.

Only a few counts were recorded for this clone. The V and J genes are TRBV7-9 and TRBJ1-5; 7 positions match TRBD1. J gave up 5 bases and V 5 bases, and 9 bases lay outside the gene matches. CDR3 length: 15 amino acids. CDR1 is SEHNR and CDR2 is FQNEAQ in the germline V gene (reference sequence). This chain's CDR3 is CASSPTGAGDQPQHF. DNA of the CDR3: TGTGCCAGCAGCCCTACAGGGGCGGGGGATCAGCCCCAGCATTTT. The full variable domain, its missing parts supplied by reference TRBV7-9 and TRBJ1-5, is DTGVSQNPRHKITKRGQNVTFRCDPISEHNRLYWYRQTLGQGPEFLTYFQNEAQLEKSRLLSDRFSAERPKGSFSTLEIQRTEQGDSAMYLCASSPTGAGDQPQHFGDGTRLSIL.

This clone was seen once. The chain combines TRBV30 with TRBJ2-5, with D uncertain. The CDR3 is 13 amino acids. The V end lost 5 bases, the J end lost 0 bases, and 10 bases lay between the germline ends. CDR1 is GTSNPN and CDR2 is SVGIG in the germline V gene (reference sequence). The chain's CDR3 is CAWGPRYQETQYF. The CDR3 coding sequence is TGTGCCTGGGGCCCCCGGTACCAAGAGACCCAGTACTTC.

Details on this clone: At one boundary the junction diverges from the germline segment, which might be a read error. The chain recombines TRBV11-1 with TRBJ1-2, with D perhaps matching TRBD1 (6 bases). The CDR3 has 13 residues. Germline lookup yields CDR1 SGHAT and CDR2 FQDESV (reference sequence). The CDR3 protein is CASSLNSLTGLGF. DNA of the CDR3: TGTGCCAGCAGCTTAAATAGCTTGACAGGACTCGGCTTC.

The V gene is TRBV28, the J gene TRBJ2-7, with TRBD1 matching over 7 bases. V was clipped by 6 bases and J by 4 bases; unmatched bases: 6. Germline loops: CDR1 MDHEN, CDR2 SYDVKM. The CDR3 consists of 13 residues. The CDR3 here is CASRPGQPYEQYF. DNA of the CDR3: TGTGCCAGCAGACCGGGACAGCCTTACGAGCAGTACTTC.

The chain is built from TRBV4-1 and TRBJ2-1; TRBD1 is a possible D gene (5 bases). The CDR3 runs to 13 residues. With 1 base removed from V and 6 bases from J, the gap between germline ends came to 7 bases. Germline values: CDR1 MGHRA, CDR2 YSYEKL. The DNA for the CDR3 is TGCGCCAGCAGCCAAGTTGACAGCAATGAGCAGTTCTTC. As protein: CASSQVDSNEQFF.

The chain joins TRBV28 to TRBJ2-7; a possible D gene is TRBD1 (6 bases). Germline V gene data show CDR1 as MDHEN and CDR2 as SYDVKM. The CDR3 covers 13 residues. Trimming shortened V by 8 bases and J by 1 base, and 12 bases separated the two germline ends. The CDR3 coding sequence is TGTGCCAGCCTTAGGACAGATTCCTACGAGCAGTACTTC. Translated: CASLRTDSYEQYF.

The chain employs TRBV19 and TRBJ1-1; 7 bases align to TRBD1. The germline V gene has CDR1 LNHDA and CDR2 SQIVND (reference sequence). The CDR3 runs 10 residues. V shed 8 bases, J shed 8 bases, and the junction held 2 bases outside the gene matches. As DNA, the CDR3 is TGTGCCAGTGGGACAGCCGAAGCTTTCTTT. This translates into CASGTAEAFF.

This clone showed up just once. The chain couples TRBV19 to TRBJ1-1; 7 bases align to TRBD1. The length of the CDR3 is 18 residues. Germline CDR1 LNHDA, CDR2 SQIVND (reference sequence). Unmatched junction bases numbered 20, after V lost 6 bases and J lost 4 bases. The CDR3 is CASRDGQDLSQGTTEAFF. The CDR3 DNA reads as TGTGCCAGTAGAGATGGACAGGACTTATCTCAGGGGACCACTGAAGCTTTCTTT.

The genes are TRBV27 and TRBJ2-1; D is ambiguous. Trimming left V 3 bases short and J 0 bases short, with 6 bases between. This CDR3 has 14 amino acids. From germline, CDR1 is MNHEY and CDR2 SMNVEV (reference sequence). CDR3 bases: TGTGCCAGCAGTTTCCGCCGCTCCTACAATGAGCAGTTCTTC. Amino acids: CASSFRRSYNEQFF.

This chain connects TRBV6-5 to TRBJ1-4, with unresolved D. Trimming took off 2 bases at V and 4 bases at J, with 8 bases between the two ends. The CDR3 totals 14 residues. Looked up from germline, CDR1 is MNHEY and CDR2 is SVGAGI. In nucleotides, the CDR3 is TGTGCCAGCAGTTACGACGTCTTTAATGAAAAACTGTTTTTT. Translated, it gives CASSYDVFNEKLFF.

The J gene is TRBJ1-2, the V gene TRBV27; D gene ambiguous. The length of the CDR3 is 14 residues. V shed 10 bases and J shed 1 base, with 16 bases lying between them. CDR1 is MNHEY and CDR2 is SMNVEV in the germline V gene (reference sequence). The CDR3 region has the DNA TGTGCCACCGGGAAGCGGAGAAGTAACTATGGCTACACCTTC. Its protein product is CATGKRRSNYGYTF.

The V gene is TRBV18, the J gene TRBJ2-1; D not certain. CDR3 length equals 13 residues. The germline V gene encodes CDR1 KGHSH and CDR2 LQKENI. V gave up 0 bases and J gave up 4 bases, with 4 bases separating them. CDR3 nucleotide sequence: TGTGCCAGCTCACCACCGAGTTACAATGAGCAGTTCTTC. Translated: CASSPPSYNEQFF. The full variable domain, with the rest looked up from reference TRBV18 and TRBJ2-1, is NAGVMQNPRHLVRRRGQEARLRCSPMKGHSHVYWYRQLPEEGLKFMVYLQKENIIDESGMPKERFSAEFPKEGPSILRIQQVVRGDSAAYFCASSPPSYNEQFFGPGTRLTVL.

J is TRBJ1-5 and V is TRBV5-1; D is perhaps TRBD1 (6 bases). Between the trimmed V and J ends, which lost 2 bases and 3 bases, there was a span of 12 bases. Germline values: CDR1 SGHRS, CDR2 YFSETQ. The CDR3 spans 15 residues. CDR3 loop: CASSLQGLDNQPQHF. DNA of the CDR3: TGCGCCAGCAGCTTACAGGGTCTCGACAATCAGCCCCAGCATTTT.

This chain uses TRBV7-3 with TRBJ2-1, with 13 bases fitting TRBD2. The CDR3 spans 16 residues. Trimming at V came to 5 bases and at J to 9 bases, leaving 10 bases not matched to a gene. Per the germline V gene, CDR1 is SGHTA and CDR2 is FQGTGA. The CDR3 DNA reads as TGTGCCAGCAGCACCAGACTAGCGGGAGGAGTAGGTGAGCAGTTCTTC. Encoded protein: CASSTRLAGGVGEQFF.

The rearrangement joins TRBV29-1 to TRBJ2-7, with unresolved D. Between the trimmed V and J ends, which lost 1 base and 0 bases, there was a span of 16 bases. The CDR3 spans 16 residues. Germline values: CDR1 SQVTM, CDR2 ANQGSEA. The CDR3 loop is CSVEGVDGLSSYEQYF. DNA of the CDR3: TGCAGCGTTGAAGGGGTCGACGGTCTAAGCTCCTACGAGCAGTACTTC.

The rearrangement joins TRBV19 to TRBJ2-5; D remains unclear. Germline-derived CDR1 and CDR2 are LNHDA and SQIVND (reference sequence). Deletions cut 4 bases from V and 5 bases from J, with 11 bases between. The CDR3 loop spans 13 amino acids. CDR3 amino acids: CASSKGRWETQYF. The CDR3 nucleotides are TGTGCCAGTAGTAAGGGCAGGTGGGAGACCCAGTACTTC.

The chain couples TRBV6-4 to TRBJ2-3, with TRBD2 identical over 9 bases. The CDR3 totals 16 residues. V lost 0 bases to trimming and J lost 5 bases; unmatched junction nucleotides: 6. Germline V gene sequence: CDR1 MRHNA, CDR2 SNTAGT. DNA of the CDR3: TGTGCCAGCAGTGACTCGGCGGGAGGGCCCGGAGATACGCAGTATTTT. It specifies CASSDSAGGPGDTQYF.

This sequence joins TRBV2 and TRBJ1-5, with D unresolved. This CDR3 region has 15 residues. Germline CDR1 reads SNHLY; CDR2 reads FYNNEI. V lost 2 bases and J lost 2, with 10 bases in between. DNA for the CDR3: TGTGCCAGCAGTGAAATGGGAATAGGCAATCAGCCCCAGCATTTT. This gives the protein CASSEMGIGNQPQHF.

The chain recombines TRBV11-2 with TRBJ2-7; 11 bases line up with TRBD2. V was clipped by 5 bases and J by 6 bases; unmatched bases: 6. The CDR3 totals 14 residues. Germline lookup yields CDR1 SGHAT and CDR2 FQNNGV. The DNA for the CDR3 is TGTGCCAGCAGCCCCGTGACTAGCGGGATCGAGCAGTACTTC. Protein: CASSPVTSGIEQYF.

This chain joins TRBV27 and TRBJ2-7; 7 nucleotides line up with TRBD2. The ends lost 8 bases at V and 6 bases at J; junction bases unmatched: 10. This CDR3 is 13 amino acids long. Per germline, CDR1 MNHEY and CDR2 SMNVEV (reference sequence). CDR3 loop: CASCLAGRCEQYF. DNA of the CDR3: TGTGCCAGCTGCCTGGCCGGGAGGTGCGAGCAGTACTTC.

The gene calls are TRBV11-3 and TRBJ2-7; no clear D. V lost 2 bases and J 5 bases, leaving 7 bases between the germline ends. There are 12 residues in the CDR3. CDR1 SGHNT and CDR2 YENEEA come from the germline V gene. CDR3 nucleotide sequence: TGTGCCAGCAGCTTATCCACCAACGAGCAGTACTTC. This sequence encodes CASSLSTNEQYF.

This clone was counted only a few times. The rearrangement links TRBV28 to TRBJ1-1, with D hard to call. The CDR3 runs to 14 residues. Per the germline V gene, CDR1 is MDHEN and CDR2 is SYDVKM. V was clipped by 3 bases and J by 1 base, with 9 bases between them. The CDR3 nucleotides are TGTGCCAGCAGTTTGTTTAAGAGGAACACTGAAGCTTTCTTT. It is translated as CASSLFKRNTEAFF.

V is TRBV4-2 and J is TRBJ2-7, with 7 nucleotides matching TRBD2. Trimming cost V 3 bases and J 2 bases; bases outside gene matches: 10. This CDR3 region has 16 residues. Germline V gene data show CDR1 as LGHNA and CDR2 as YNFKEQ. The CDR3 is CASSQASGVGPYEQYF. CDR3 DNA: TGTGCCAGCAGCCAGGCCAGCGGGGTAGGTCCCTACGAGCAGTACTTC.

The chain has TRBV7-2 and TRBJ2-1; D might be TRBD1 or TRBD2, each matching 5 bases. Trimming removed 1 base from V and 0 bases from J, with 7 bases in between. The germline CDR1 and CDR2 sequences are SGHTA and FQGNSA. CDR3 size: 15 residues. CDR3 amino acids: CASSLGGYSYNEQFF. CDR3 bases: TGTGCCAGCAGCTTAGGGGGGTACTCCTACAATGAGCAGTTCTTC.

V usage is TRBV6-5 and J usage is TRBJ2-1; 12 bases fit TRBD2. The CDR3 totals 16 residues. The germline V gene has CDR1 MNHEY and CDR2 SVGAGI. V dropped 0 bases and J dropped 3; count of bases not matched to a gene: 0. Written as DNA, the CDR3 is TGTGCCAGCAGTTACTCGGGACTAGCGGGCTACAATGAGCAGTTCTTC. This sequence encodes CASSYSGLAGYNEQFF.